This T cell receptor (beta chain) was obtained from a study of T cell responses to AZD1222 COVID-19 vaccine. Study in general: Recipients boosted at about 4 weeks or about 12 weeks are pooled.

Here immunoSEQ multiplex PCR was the method, and the copy in TCRdb shows in-frame clones only, minus some. The sample contains 150,000 to 200,000 clones, 85% to 95% of which appear only once. For this clone: Its antigen is undetermined.

Germline-derived CDR1 and CDR2 are KGHDR and SFDVKD. V was shortened by 9 bases and J by 3 bases, with 10 bases between the two germline ends. The CDR3 loop spans 12 amino acids. General observations from the study: Sampling captured repertoires only after the peak T cell response. Spike-specific TCRs gained breadth and depth after people received two AZD1222 doses. Spike-spanning, vaccine-associated CD4 TCRs were dominant at 160-218 and 743-854.

The genes are TRBV24-1 and TRBJ1-2; D not resolved. The sequenced sample was peripheral blood, obtained on day 0 of AZD1222 vaccination. The clonotype originates from an adult in good health. Here the CDR3 reads CATADADYGYTF. The CDR3, as DNA: TGTGCCACCGCTGATGCAGACTATGGCTACACCTTC.